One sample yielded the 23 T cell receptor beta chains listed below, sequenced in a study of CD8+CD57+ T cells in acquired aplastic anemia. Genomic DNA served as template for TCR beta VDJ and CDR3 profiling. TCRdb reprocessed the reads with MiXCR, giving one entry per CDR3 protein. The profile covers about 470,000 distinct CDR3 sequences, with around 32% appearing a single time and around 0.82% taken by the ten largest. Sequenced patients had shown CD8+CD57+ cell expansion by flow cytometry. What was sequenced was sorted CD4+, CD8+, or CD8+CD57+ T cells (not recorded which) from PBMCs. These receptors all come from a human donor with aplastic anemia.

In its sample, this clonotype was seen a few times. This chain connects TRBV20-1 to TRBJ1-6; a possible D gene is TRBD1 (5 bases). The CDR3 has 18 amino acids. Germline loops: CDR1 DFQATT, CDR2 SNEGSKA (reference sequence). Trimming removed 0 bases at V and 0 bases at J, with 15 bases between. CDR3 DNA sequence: TGCAGTGCTAGAGATCTAGGGGTGGGAAGCTCCTATAATTCACCCCTCCACTTT. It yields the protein CSARDLGVGSSYNSPLHF.

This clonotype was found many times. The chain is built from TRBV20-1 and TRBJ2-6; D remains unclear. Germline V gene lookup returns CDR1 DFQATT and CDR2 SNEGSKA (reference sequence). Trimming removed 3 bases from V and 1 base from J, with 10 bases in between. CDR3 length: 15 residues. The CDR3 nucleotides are TGCAGTGCTAGTATGGAGCTTTCTGGGGCCAACGTCCTGACTTTC. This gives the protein CSASMELSGANVLTF.

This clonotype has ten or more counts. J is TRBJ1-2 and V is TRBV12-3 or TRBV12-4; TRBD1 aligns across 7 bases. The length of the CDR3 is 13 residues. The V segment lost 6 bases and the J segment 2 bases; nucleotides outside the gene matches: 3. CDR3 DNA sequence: TGTGCCAGCAGCCAGACAGGGAACTATGGCTACACCTTC. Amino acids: CASSQTGNYGYTF.

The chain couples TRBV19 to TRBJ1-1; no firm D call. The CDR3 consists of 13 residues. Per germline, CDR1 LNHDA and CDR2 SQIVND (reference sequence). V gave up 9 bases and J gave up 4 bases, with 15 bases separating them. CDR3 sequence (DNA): TGTGCCAGCTCACCAATGGAGGCCACTGAAGCTTTCTTT. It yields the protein CASSPMEATEAFF.

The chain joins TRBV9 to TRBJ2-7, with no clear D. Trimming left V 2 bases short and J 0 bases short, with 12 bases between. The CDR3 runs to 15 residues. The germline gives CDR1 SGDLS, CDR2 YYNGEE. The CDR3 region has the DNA TGTGCCAGCAGCGTCGGCGGAAAACTCTCCTACGAGCAGTACTTC. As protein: CASSVGGKLSYEQYF.

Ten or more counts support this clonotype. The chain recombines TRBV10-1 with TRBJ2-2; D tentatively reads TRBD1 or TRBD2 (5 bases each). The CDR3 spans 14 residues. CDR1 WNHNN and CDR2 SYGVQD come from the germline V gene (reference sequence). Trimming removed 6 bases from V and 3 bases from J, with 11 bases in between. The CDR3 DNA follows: TGCGCCAGCAGGAGAGGGGTCGACACCGGGGAGCTGTTTTTT. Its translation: CASRRGVDTGELFF.

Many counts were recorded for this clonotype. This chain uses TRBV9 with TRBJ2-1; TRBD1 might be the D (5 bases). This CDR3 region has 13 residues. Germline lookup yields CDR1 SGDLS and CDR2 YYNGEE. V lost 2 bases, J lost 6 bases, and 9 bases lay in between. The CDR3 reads CASSVGQGNEQFF. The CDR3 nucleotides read TGTGCCAGCAGCGTCGGACAAGGCAATGAGCAGTTCTTC.

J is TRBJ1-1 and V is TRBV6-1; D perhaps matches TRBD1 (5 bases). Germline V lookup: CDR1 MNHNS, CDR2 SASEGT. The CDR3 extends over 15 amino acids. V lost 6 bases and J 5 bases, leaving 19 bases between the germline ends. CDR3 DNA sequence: TGTGCCAGCAGAAAACGGGACGGGGACGCGACTGAAGCTTTCTTT. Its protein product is CASRKRDGDATEAFF.

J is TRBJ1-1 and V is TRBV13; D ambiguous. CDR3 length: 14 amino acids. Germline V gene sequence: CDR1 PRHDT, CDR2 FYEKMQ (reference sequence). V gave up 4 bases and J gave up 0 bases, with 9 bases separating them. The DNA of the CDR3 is TGTGCCAGCAGCTGGGCCGGGGTGAACACTGAAGCTTTCTTT. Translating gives CASSWAGVNTEAFF.

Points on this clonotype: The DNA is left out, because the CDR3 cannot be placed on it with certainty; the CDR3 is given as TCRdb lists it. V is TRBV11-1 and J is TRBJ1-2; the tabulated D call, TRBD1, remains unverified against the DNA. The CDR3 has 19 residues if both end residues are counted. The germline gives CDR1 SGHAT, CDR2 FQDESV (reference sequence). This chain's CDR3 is CASSFYICSGQLINYGYTF.

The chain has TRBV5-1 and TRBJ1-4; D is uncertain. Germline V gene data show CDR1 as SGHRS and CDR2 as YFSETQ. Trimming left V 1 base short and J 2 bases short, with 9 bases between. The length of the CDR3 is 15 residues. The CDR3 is CASSLSGNTNEKLFF. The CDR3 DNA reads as TGCGCCAGCAGCTTGTCTGGTAACACTAATGAAAAACTGTTTTTT.

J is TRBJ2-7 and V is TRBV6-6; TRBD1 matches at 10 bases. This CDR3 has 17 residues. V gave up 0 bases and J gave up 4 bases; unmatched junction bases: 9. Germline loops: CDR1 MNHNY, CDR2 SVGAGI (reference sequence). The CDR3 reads CASSYSGGTGAGYEQYF. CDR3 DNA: TGTGCCAGCAGTTACTCAGGTGGGACAGGGGCAGGGTACGAGCAGTACTTC.

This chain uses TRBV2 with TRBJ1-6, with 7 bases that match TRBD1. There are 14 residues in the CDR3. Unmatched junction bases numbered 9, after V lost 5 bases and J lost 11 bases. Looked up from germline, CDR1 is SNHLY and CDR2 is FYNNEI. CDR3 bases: TGTGCCAGCAGTTACGGGGACAGCAGGCCACCCCTCCACTTT. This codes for CASSYGDSRPPLHF.

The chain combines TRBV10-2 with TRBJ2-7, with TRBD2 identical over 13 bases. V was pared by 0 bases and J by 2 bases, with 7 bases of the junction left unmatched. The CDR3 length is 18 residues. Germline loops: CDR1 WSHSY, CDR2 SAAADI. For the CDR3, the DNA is TGCGCCAGCAGTGAGTCGTGGACTAGCGGGGGTTCCCCCTACGAGCAGTACTTC. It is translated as CASSESWTSGGSPYEQYF.

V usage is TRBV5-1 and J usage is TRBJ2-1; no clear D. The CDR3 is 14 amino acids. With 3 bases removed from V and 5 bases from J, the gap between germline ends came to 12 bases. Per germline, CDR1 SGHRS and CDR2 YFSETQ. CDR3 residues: CASSYATSDNEQFF. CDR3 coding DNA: TGCGCCAGCAGCTACGCGACCAGTGACAATGAGCAGTTCTTC.

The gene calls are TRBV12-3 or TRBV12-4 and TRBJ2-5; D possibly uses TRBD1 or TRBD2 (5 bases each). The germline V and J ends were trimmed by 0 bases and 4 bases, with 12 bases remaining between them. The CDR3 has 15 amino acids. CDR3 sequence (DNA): TGTGCCAGCAGTTTAGCAGTGGGGACGGGAGAGACCCAGTACTTC. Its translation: CASSLAVGTGETQYF.

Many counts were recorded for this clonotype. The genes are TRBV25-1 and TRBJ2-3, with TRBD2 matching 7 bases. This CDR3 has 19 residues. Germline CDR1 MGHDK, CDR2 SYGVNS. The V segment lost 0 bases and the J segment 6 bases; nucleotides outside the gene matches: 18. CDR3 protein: CASSEYIWRGRGSADTQYF. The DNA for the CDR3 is TGTGCCAGCAGTGAATATATCTGGCGTGGACGCGGGAGTGCGGATACGCAGTATTTT.

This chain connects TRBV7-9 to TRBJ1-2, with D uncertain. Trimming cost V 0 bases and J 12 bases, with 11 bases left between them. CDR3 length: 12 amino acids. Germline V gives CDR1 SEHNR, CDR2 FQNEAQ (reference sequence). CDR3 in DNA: TGTGCCAGCAGCTTAGCGGGTGCTGGAAACACCTTC. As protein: CASSLAGAGNTF.

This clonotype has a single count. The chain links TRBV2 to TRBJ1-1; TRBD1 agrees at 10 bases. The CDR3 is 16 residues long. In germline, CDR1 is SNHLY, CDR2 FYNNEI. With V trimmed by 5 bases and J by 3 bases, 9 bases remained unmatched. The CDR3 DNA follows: TGTGCCAGCAGTCGATTGACCGGGACAGGGGACACTGAAGCTTTCTTT. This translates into CASSRLTGTGDTEAFF.

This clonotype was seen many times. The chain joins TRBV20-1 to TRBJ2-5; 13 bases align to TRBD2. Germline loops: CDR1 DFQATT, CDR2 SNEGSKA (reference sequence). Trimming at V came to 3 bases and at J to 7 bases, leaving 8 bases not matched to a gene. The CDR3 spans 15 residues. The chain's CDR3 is CSARDKGLAGTTQYF. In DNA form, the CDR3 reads TGCAGTGCTAGGGACAAGGGACTAGCGGGAACGACCCAGTACTTC.

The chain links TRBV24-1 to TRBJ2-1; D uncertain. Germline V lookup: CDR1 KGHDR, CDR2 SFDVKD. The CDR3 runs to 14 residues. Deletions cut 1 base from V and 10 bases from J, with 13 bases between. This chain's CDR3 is CATSDLSYRREQFF. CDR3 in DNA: TGTGCCACCAGTGATTTAAGTTACCGGCGGGAGCAGTTCTTC.

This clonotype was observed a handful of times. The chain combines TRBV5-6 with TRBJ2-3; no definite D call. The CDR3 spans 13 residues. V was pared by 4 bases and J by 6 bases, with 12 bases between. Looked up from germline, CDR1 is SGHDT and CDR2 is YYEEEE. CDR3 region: CASSVGSEDTQYF. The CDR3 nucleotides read TGTGCCAGCAGCGTTGGGTCGGAGGATACGCAGTATTTT.

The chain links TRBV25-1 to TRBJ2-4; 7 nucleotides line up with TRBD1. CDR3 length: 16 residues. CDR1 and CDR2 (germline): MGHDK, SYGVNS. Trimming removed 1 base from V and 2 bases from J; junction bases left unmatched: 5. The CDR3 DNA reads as TGTGCCAGCAGTGAATCGACAGGGATTACCAAAAACATTCAGTACTTC. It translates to CASSESTGITKNIQYF.